The 19 T cell receptor beta chains below all came from one sample that was sequenced in a study of regulatory T cells in long-lasting Graves disease. As to time point: newly diagnosed GD, antithyroid drugs for less than 3 months. Isolated PBMC RNA provided the starting material for the TCR library. Library construction for TCR beta used iRepertoire HTBI primers and Arm-PCR of CDR3 regions. In TCRdb, the multiplex PCR reads were re-called with MiXCR into one record per CDR3 protein. The sample gives about 430,000 distinct CDR3 sequences, around 16% of which show up once; over 7% is in the top ten. These records were also assigned to another study, of T cells in Graves' hyperthyroidism and ophthalmopathy.

The source was peripheral blood mononuclear cells (PBMCs), collected at new diagnosis, from a patient treated with antithyroid drugs. All receptors come from a woman aged 40 to 50 with Graves disease.

This clonotype was seen only a few times. J is TRBJ1-2 and V is TRBV5-6; the D is unclear. Trimming took off 0 bases at V and 8 bases at J, with 11 bases between the two ends. In germline, CDR1 is SGHDT, CDR2 YYEEEE. The CDR3 contains 13 residues. CDR3 DNA sequence: TGTGCCAGCAGCTTGGCGTCAGGATCCGGCTACACCTTC. It codes for CASSLASGSGYTF. Full variable domain (missing parts from reference TRBV5-6 and TRBJ1-2): DAGVTQSPTHLIKTRGQQVTLRCSPKSGHDTVSWYQQALGQGPQFIFQYYEEEERQRGNFPDRFSGHQFPNYSSELNVNALLLGDSALYLCASSLASGSGYTFGSGTRLTVV.

This clonotype was counted ten times or more. In DNA form, the CDR3 reads TGCGCCAGCAGCGGGGCGACTACCCTGAATGAGCAGTTCTTC. Encoded protein: CASSGATTLNEQFF. V is TRBV5-1 and J is TRBJ2-1; tentatively, D is TRBD1 or TRBD2 (5 bases each). The CDR3 contains 14 residues. The V end lost 4 bases, the J end lost 7 bases, and 15 bases lay between the germline ends. The V gene's germline CDR1 is SGHRS and CDR2 YFSETQ.

This clonotype was recorded many times. V usage is TRBV28 and J usage is TRBJ2-7, with D perhaps TRBD1 (6 bases). The CDR3 contains 16 residues. The V gene's germline CDR1 is MDHEN and CDR2 SYDVKM. V lost 5 bases to trimming and J lost 0 bases, with 17 bases between them. The CDR3: CASSVVGTPSSYEQYF. The DNA for the CDR3 is TGTGCCAGCAGTGTAGTCGGGACACCAAGCTCCTACGAGCAGTACTTC.

This clonotype was recorded at least ten times. The chain is built from TRBV9 and TRBJ1-1; 7 bases map to TRBD1. From germline, CDR1 is SGDLS and CDR2 YYNGEE. This CDR3 has 13 residues. Germline trimming cut 3 bases from V and 7 bases from J; bases unmatched to any gene: 6. The DNA of the CDR3 is TGTGCCAGCAGCGACCGACAGGGATTTGAAGCTTTCTTT. Residues: CASSDRQGFEAFF.

This clonotype appeared many times. The chain carries TRBV2 and TRBJ2-3; a possible D gene is TRBD2 (5 bases). Germline assignment: CDR1 SNHLY and CDR2 FYNNEI. V gave up 3 bases and J gave up 4 bases, with 8 bases separating them. The CDR3 runs to 13 residues. CDR3: CASSDGSADTQYF. The CDR3, as DNA: TGTGCCAGCAGTGATGGTAGCGCAGATACGCAGTATTTT. Drawing the rest from reference TRBV2 and TRBJ2-3, the complete variable domain is EPEVTQTPSHQVTQMGQEVILRCVPISNHLYFYWYRQILGQKVEFLVSFYNNEISEKSEIFDDQFSVERPDGSNFTLKIRSTKLEDSAMYFCASSDGSADTQYFGPGTRLTVL.

This clonotype was seen repeatedly, ten times or more. V and J are TRBV5-5 and TRBJ2-1; D gene ambiguous. Germline CDR1 and CDR2: SGHKS and YYEKEE (reference sequence). V dropped 3 bases and J dropped 2 bases, with 6 bases sitting between them. The CDR3 extends over 13 amino acids. Written as DNA, the CDR3 is TGTGCCAGCAGCTCCAGCCCCTACAATGAGCAGTTCTTC. Translated: CASSSSPYNEQFF.

The chain uses TRBV19 and TRBJ2-2; 7 bases map to TRBD1. The CDR3 extends over 14 amino acids. CDR1 LNHDA and CDR2 SQIVND come from the germline V gene (reference sequence). The trim removed 8 bases at V and 5 bases at J, leaving 8 bases unmatched. CDR3 region: CASGAGGYTGELFF. In nucleotides, the CDR3 is TGTGCCAGTGGGGCAGGGGGATATACCGGGGAGCTGTTTTTT. The whole variable domain, filled in from reference TRBV19 and TRBJ2-2, reads DGGITQSPKYLFRKEGQNVTLSCEQNLNHDAMYWYRQDPGQGLRLIYYSQIVNDFQKGDIAEGYSVSREKKESFPLTVTSAQKNPTAFYLCASGAGGYTGELFFGEGSRLTVL.

To note about this clonotype: A single base separates this from a much larger clone, so it may be a read error. V usage is TRBV7-4 and J usage is TRBJ2-3; 15 nucleotides match TRBD2. There are 16 residues in the CDR3. The germline CDR1 and CDR2 sequences are SGHVT and SQSDAQ. CDR3 sequence: CASSLGLAGGSDTHYF. The CDR3 region has the DNA TGTGCCAGCAGCTTGGGACTAGCGGGAGGTTCAGATACGCATTATTTT.

This clonotype appeared many times. The chain carries TRBV15 and TRBJ2-5, with TRBD2 matching over 16 bases. V trimming: 0 bases; J trimming: 2 bases; junction bases outside the gene matches: 3. CDR3 length: 18 amino acids. Germline loops: CDR1 LNHNV, CDR2 YYDKDF (reference sequence). Here the CDR3 reads CATSRDLGLAGGQETQYF. The CDR3 bases are TGTGCCACCAGCAGAGATTTGGGACTAGCGGGAGGGCAAGAGACCCAGTACTTC.

This clonotype was counted at least ten times. V gene TRBV7-2 combines with J gene TRBJ2-3; D is uncertain. Trimming took 1 base from V and 8 from J, leaving 7 bases between them. CDR1 is SGHTA, CDR2 FQGNSA, per germline. The CDR3 is 12 amino acids. The DNA for the CDR3 is TGTGCCAGCAGCTTAGGTCCAAGTACGCAGTATTTT. Encoded protein: CASSLGPSTQYF. The complete variable domain, with remaining parts taken from reference TRBV7-2 and TRBJ2-3, reads GAGVSQSPSNKVTEKGKDVELRCDPISGHTALYWYRQSLGQGLEFLIYFQGNSAPDKSGLPSDRFSAERTGGSVSTLTIQRTQQEDSAVYLCASSLGPSTQYFGPGTRLTVL.

Many counts were recorded for this clonotype. The V gene is TRBV10-3, the J gene TRBJ1-4; 7 positions agree with TRBD1. The CDR3 has 17 amino acids. The ends lost 5 bases at V and 7 bases at J; junction bases unmatched: 16. Germline V gives CDR1 ENHRY, CDR2 SYGVKD. CDR3 residues: CAISPTKQGKTGEKLFF. The CDR3 DNA sequence: TGTGCCATCAGTCCTACAAAACAGGGGAAGACGGGTGAAAAACTGTTTTTT.

V and J are TRBV30 and TRBJ2-3; perhaps D is TRBD1 or TRBD2 (5 bases each). The CDR3 contains 14 residues. The ends were cut back, 4 bases at V and 0 bases at J, with 11 bases in the middle. Germline lookup yields CDR1 GTSNPN and CDR2 SVGIG (reference sequence). CDR3 loop: CAWNWGGSTDTQYF. For the CDR3, the DNA is TGTGCCTGGAATTGGGGCGGGAGCACAGATACGCAGTATTTT.

In DNA, the CDR3 is TGTGCCAGTAGGAAGCGGGAAGTGGGTTACAATGAGCAGTTCTTC. Translating it yields CASRKREVGYNEQFF. The genes are TRBV19 and TRBJ2-1; the match to TRBD2 covers 7 bases. CDR1 is LNHDA, CDR2 SQIVND, per germline (reference sequence). J was trimmed by 4 bases and V by 6 bases; bases with no gene match: 9. This CDR3 contains 15 residues.

The rearrangement uses TRBV19 and TRBJ1-1, with 7 bases identical to TRBD1. J gave up 8 bases and V 9 bases, and 6 bases lay outside the gene matches. Germline V gene sequence: CDR1 LNHDA, CDR2 SQIVND (reference sequence). CDR3 length: 11 residues. The CDR3 sequence is CASHTGVEAFF. Here the CDR3 DNA reads TGTGCCAGCCACACAGGGGTGGAAGCTTTCTTT.

The V call is TRBV19, the J call TRBJ2-3, with D possibly being TRBD2 (6 bases). The CDR3 consists of 16 residues. Germline CDR1 LNHDA, CDR2 SQIVND (reference sequence). The germline V and J ends were trimmed by 5 bases and 6 bases, with 21 bases remaining between them. CDR3 DNA sequence: TGTGCCAGTAGTGCCATCCGGAGGGACCCTTTCGATACGCAGTATTTT. This translates into CASSAIRRDPFDTQYF.

This clonotype was counted many times. The chain recombines TRBV28 with TRBJ1-2, with D unresolved. The CDR3 totals 14 residues. The germline gives CDR1 MDHEN, CDR2 SYDVKM. V was clipped by 2 bases and J by 0 bases, with 7 bases between them. This chain's CDR3 is CASSLTAANYGYTF. CDR3 DNA: TGTGCCAGCAGTTTAACAGCAGCTAACTATGGCTACACCTTC.

The sample holds a few counts of this clonotype. The chain recombines TRBV2 with TRBJ2-3; 9 bases match TRBD2. The V gene end was trimmed by 8 bases and the J gene end by 3 bases; junction bases not matched to a gene: 12. Germline V CDR1 and CDR2: SNHLY, FYNNEI. The CDR3 loop spans 16 amino acids. CDR3 coding DNA: TGTGCCAGCGGGGGATGGGGAGGACTAGCGACAGATACGCAGTATTTT. This gives the protein CASGGWGGLATDTQYF.

This clonotype has ten or more counts. The genes are TRBV28 and TRBJ2-3; 7 bases line up with TRBD2. The V and J ends lost 5 bases and 4 bases, in that order; junction bases with no gene match: 12. The CDR3 is made up of 16 amino acids. The germline V gene encodes CDR1 MDHEN and CDR2 SYDVKM. CDR3 loop: CASSQGLVELPDTQYF. The CDR3 DNA reads as TGTGCCAGCAGTCAAGGACTAGTTGAACTCCCAGATACGCAGTATTTT.

Of note for this clonotype: A clone one base away is much larger, so this may be a read error. V gene TRBV2 combines with J gene TRBJ2-1; D is perhaps TRBD1 or TRBD2 (5 bases each). The length of the CDR3 is 15 residues. Germline CDR1 and CDR2: SNHLY and FYNNEI. CDR3 amino acids: CAGRMGTDSYNEQFF. The CDR3 coding sequence is TGTGCCGGCAGGATGGGGACCGACTCCTACAATGAGCAGTTCTTC.